The T cell receptor beta chain under discussion was sequenced for a study of T cell changes during pregnancy in multiple sclerosis. The repertoire was sequenced with immunoSEQ multiplex PCR; TCRdb's copy has only in-frame clones and lacks some. The profile shows more than 80,000 clones, roughly 90% of them singletons. This clone was found a few times. J lost 2 bases, V lost 4 bases, and 4 bases had no gene match. The CDR3 loop spans 14 amino acids. The germline V gene has CDR1 LGHNA and CDR2 YSLEER. This chain links TRBV4-3 with TRBJ2-7, with 8 positions matching TRBD1. Sample: peripheral blood, taken in the first trimester of pregnancy. The TCR comes from a female donor with multiple sclerosis, enrolled in a pregnancy study. The CDR3 nucleotides read TGCGCCAGCAGCCTGACAGGGGCGACCTACGAGCAGTACTTC. It translates to CASSLTGATYEQYF.